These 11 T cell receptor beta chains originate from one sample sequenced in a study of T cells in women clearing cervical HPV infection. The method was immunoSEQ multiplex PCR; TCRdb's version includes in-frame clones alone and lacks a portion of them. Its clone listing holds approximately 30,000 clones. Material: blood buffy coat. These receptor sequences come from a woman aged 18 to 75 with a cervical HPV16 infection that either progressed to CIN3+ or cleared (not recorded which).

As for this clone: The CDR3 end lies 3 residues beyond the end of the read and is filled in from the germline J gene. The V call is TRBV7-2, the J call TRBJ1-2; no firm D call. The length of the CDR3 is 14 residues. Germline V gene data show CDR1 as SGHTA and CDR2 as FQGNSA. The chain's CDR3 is CASSTGLPPYDYTF. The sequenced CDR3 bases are TGTGCCAGCAGCACTGGACTACCGCCCTACGAC.

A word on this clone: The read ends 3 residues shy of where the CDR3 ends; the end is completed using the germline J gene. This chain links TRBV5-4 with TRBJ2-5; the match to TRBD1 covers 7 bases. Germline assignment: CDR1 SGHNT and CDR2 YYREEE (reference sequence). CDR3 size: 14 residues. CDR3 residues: CASSPGDSQGTQYF. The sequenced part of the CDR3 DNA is TGTGCCAGCAGCCCCGGGGACAGCCAAGGAACC.

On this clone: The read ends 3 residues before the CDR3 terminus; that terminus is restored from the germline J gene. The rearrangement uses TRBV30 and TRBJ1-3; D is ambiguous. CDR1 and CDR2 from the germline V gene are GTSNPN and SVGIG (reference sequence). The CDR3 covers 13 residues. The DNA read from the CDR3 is TGTGCCTGGAGTGTTAAGGGCCCGAAGGCC. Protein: CAWSVKGPKA. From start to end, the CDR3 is CAWSVKGPKAIYF.

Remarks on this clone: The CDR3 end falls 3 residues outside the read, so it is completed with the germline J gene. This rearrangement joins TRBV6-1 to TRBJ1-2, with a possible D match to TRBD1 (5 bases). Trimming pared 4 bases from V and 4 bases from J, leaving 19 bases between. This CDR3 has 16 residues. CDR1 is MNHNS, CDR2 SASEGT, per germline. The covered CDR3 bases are TGTGCCAGCAGTGTTGGGGTTTTCAGGGAGGTCTATGGC. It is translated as CASSVGVFREVYG. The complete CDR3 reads CASSVGVFREVYGYTF.

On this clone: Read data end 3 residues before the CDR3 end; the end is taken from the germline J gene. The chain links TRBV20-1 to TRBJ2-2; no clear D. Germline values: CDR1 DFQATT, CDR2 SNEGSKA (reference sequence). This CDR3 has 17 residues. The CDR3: CSAYPTTRSSYNSPLFF. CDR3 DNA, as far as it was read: TGCAGTGCTTACCCAACGACACGGAGCTCCTATAATTCACCG.

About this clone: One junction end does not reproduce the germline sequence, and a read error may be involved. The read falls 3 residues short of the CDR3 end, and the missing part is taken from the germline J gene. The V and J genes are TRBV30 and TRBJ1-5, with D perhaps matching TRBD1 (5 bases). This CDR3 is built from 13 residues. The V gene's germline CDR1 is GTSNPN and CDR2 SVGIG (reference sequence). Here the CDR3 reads CAWSADSNRPQHF. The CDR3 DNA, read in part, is TGTGCCTGGAGTGCTGACAGCAATCGGCCC.

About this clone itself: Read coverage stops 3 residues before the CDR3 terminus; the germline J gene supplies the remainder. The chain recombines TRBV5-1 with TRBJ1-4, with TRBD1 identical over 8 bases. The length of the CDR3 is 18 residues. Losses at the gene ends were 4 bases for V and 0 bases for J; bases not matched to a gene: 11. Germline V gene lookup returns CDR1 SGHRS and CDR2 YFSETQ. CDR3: CASSPEQGGFATNEKLFF. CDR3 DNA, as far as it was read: TGCGCCAGCAGCCCGGAACAGGGGGGTTTTGCAACTAATGAAAAA.

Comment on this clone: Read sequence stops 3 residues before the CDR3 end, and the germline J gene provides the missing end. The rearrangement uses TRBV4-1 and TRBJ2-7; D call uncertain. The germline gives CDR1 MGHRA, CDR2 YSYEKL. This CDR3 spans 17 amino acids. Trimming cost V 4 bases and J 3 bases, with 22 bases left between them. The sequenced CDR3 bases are TGCGCCAGCAGCCCCTCGGTTCGACTGGTTAGTCACTACGAG. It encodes CASSPSVRLVSHYE. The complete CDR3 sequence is CASSPSVRLVSHYEQYF.

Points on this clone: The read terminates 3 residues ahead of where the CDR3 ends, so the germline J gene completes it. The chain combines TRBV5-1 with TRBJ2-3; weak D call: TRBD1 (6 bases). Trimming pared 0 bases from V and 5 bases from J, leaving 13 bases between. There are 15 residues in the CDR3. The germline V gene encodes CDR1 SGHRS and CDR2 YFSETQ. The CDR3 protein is CASSLVGGGGDTQYF. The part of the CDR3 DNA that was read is TGCGCCAGCAGCTTGGTTGGTGGGGGCGGAGATACG.

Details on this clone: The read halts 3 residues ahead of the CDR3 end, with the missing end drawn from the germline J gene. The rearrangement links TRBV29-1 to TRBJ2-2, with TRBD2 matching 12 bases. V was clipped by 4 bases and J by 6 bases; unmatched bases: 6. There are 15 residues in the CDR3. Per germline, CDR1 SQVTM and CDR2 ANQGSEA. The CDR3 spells CSVGRLAGDSGELFF. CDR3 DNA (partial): TGCAGCGTTGGGAGACTAGCGGGAGATTCCGGGGAG.

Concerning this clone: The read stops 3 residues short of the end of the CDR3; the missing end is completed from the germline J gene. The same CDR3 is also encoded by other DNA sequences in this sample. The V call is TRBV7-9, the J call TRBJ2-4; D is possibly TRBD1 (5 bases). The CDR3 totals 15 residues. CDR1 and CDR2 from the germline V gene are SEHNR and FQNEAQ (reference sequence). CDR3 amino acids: CASSGVGQGNYGQYF. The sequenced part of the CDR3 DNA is TGTGCCAGCAGCGGCGTGGGGCAAGGCAACTATGGT.